This T cell receptor beta chain was profiled in a study of human T cells and chemical hapten exposure. This clonotype has at least ten counts. Using its own MiXCR run on the RACE reads, TCRdb lists one record per CDR3 protein. This sample has 80,000 to 95,000 distinct CDR3 sequences, with 11% found just once. CDR1 and CDR2 (germline): SQVTM, ANQGSEA. The CDR3 runs 13 residues. The V and J ends lost 6 bases and 4 bases respectively, with 15 bases between them. Stated time point: patch test 2, 6 weeks after DPC sensitization. The treatment is: therapeutic diphenylcyclopropenone sensitization with weekly scalp DPC.

This TCR was recovered from a man aged 40-49 years with alopecia areata. Some clones in this sample may be carry-over from other donors' samples. The source material was whole blood, sampled in connection with sensitization to the hapten diphenylcyclopropenone (DPC). The V and J genes are TRBV29-1 and TRBJ1-2; D perhaps matches TRBD1 (5 bases). Here the CDR3 DNA reads TGCAGCGTCAGGGACGCCGGCCGCTATGGCTACACCTTC. The encoded protein is CSVRDAGRYGYTF.